A selection of T cell receptor beta chains follows, all from one sample in a study of T cell repertoires in ileal Crohn's disease. Clones were sequenced by immunoSEQ multiplex PCR, and TCRdb holds only the in-frame ones, with some missing. The sample yields 2,000 or so clones, 83% seen once. Input material: ileal tissue. These TCRs come from an adult with Crohn's disease. CDR3s leave out the opening cysteine and the closing phenylalanine or tryptophan. The D gene is left open where the match is weak.

d_gene: TRBD2; j_gene: TRBJ2-7; v_gene: TRBV7-3; CDR3aa: ASSLGTSGSEQY
d_gene: TRBD1; j_gene: TRBJ1-5; v_gene: TRBV7-2; CDR3aa: ASSPYRGSNQPQH
d_gene: -; j_gene: TRBJ2-1; v_gene: TRBV28; CDR3aa: ASSWTYEQF
d_gene: -; j_gene: TRBJ1-2; v_gene: TRBV2; CDR3aa: ASSEAERYGYT
d_gene: -; j_gene: TRBJ2-7; v_gene: TRBV5-1; CDR3aa: ASSKNRAYEQY
d_gene: TRBD1; j_gene: TRBJ2-5; v_gene: TRBV15; CDR3aa: ATSRTGTGGETQY
d_gene: -; j_gene: TRBJ1-5; v_gene: TRBV7-8; CDR3aa: ASSLMGANQPQH
d_gene: -; j_gene: TRBJ2-1; v_gene: TRBV6-1; CDR3aa: ASRYAETYNEQF
d_gene: TRBD1; j_gene: TRBJ2-7; v_gene: TRBV18; CDR3aa: ASSSAGTATTYEQY
d_gene: -; j_gene: TRBJ2-3; v_gene: TRBV6-1; CDR3aa: ASSEEGWDNTQY
d_gene: -; j_gene: TRBJ2-7; v_gene: TRBV7-7; CDR3aa: ASSLGTYSYEQY
d_gene: TRBD2; j_gene: TRBJ2-2; v_gene: TRBV5-6; CDR3aa: ASSFRTSGGNTGELF
d_gene: -; j_gene: TRBJ1-6; v_gene: TRBV7-9; CDR3aa: ASSLGQNSPLH
d_gene: -; j_gene: TRBJ2-5; v_gene: TRBV30; CDR3aa: AWSVDWVRGHETQY
d_gene: TRBD1; j_gene: TRBJ1-6; v_gene: TRBV10-3; CDR3aa: ASGTGNNSPLH
d_gene: -; j_gene: TRBJ2-2; v_gene: TRBV5-5; CDR3aa: ASSLRGGNTGELF
d_gene: TRBD2; j_gene: TRBJ2-3; v_gene: TRBV6-5; CDR3aa: ASSYGGRTTDTQY
d_gene: -; j_gene: TRBJ2-5; v_gene: TRBV7-9; CDR3aa: ASSLRGKETQY
d_gene: TRBD1; j_gene: TRBJ1-4; v_gene: TRBV5-4; CDR3aa: ASSIQGADEKLF
d_gene: -; j_gene: TRBJ2-2; v_gene: TRBV5-1; CDR3aa: ASSLGGQSAGELF
d_gene: TRBD2; j_gene: TRBJ2-2; v_gene: TRBV6-5; CDR3aa: ASSYSPPTSAGELF
d_gene: TRBD1; j_gene: TRBJ2-5; v_gene: TRBV15; CDR3aa: ATSRGQGIETQY
d_gene: -; j_gene: TRBJ1-1; v_gene: TRBV11-3; CDR3aa: ASSVTRATEAF
d_gene: -; j_gene: TRBJ2-3; v_gene: TRBV7-9; CDR3aa: ASGRSTDTQY
d_gene: TRBD1; j_gene: TRBJ1-1; v_gene: TRBV10-2; CDR3aa: ASSAPGQATEAF
d_gene: TRBD2; j_gene: TRBJ2-1; v_gene: TRBV10-2; CDR3aa: ASSGSPLGGSWNEQF
d_gene: TRBD2; j_gene: TRBJ2-1; v_gene: TRBV6-5; CDR3aa: ASSYSTSGGNNEQF
d_gene: TRBD1; j_gene: TRBJ2-6; v_gene: TRBV19; CDR3aa: ASSKTGGVLT
d_gene: -; j_gene: TRBJ2-1; v_gene: TRBV12-2; CDR3aa: ASRLDVGQGAYNEQF
d_gene: -; j_gene: TRBJ2-2; v_gene: TRBV14; CDR3aa: ASSQDRVLTGELF
d_gene: -; j_gene: TRBJ1-1; v_gene: TRBV18; CDR3aa: ASSGGRAPTEAF
d_gene: -; j_gene: TRBJ1-3; v_gene: TRBV5-4; CDR3aa: ASSTQGTGNTIY
d_gene: -; j_gene: TRBJ1-2; v_gene: TRBV2; CDR3aa: ASSITSQGSGYT
d_gene: -; j_gene: TRBJ2-7; v_gene: TRBV4-3; CDR3aa: ASSQVPGQGPYEQY
d_gene: -; j_gene: TRBJ1-2; v_gene: TRBV29-1; CDR3aa: SAEKGGGGSTGYT
d_gene: -; j_gene: TRBJ1-6; v_gene: TRBV13; CDR3aa: ASYIGPPSASPLH
d_gene: TRBD2; j_gene: TRBJ2-1; v_gene: TRBV5-1; CDR3aa: ASRTSGYNEQF
d_gene: -; j_gene: TRBJ1-5; v_gene: TRBV19; CDR3aa: ASSIRGGIQPQH
d_gene: -; j_gene: TRBJ2-5; v_gene: TRBV5-6; CDR3aa: ASSLVGAQETQY